The next 14 T cell receptor beta chains were all read from a single sample in a study of T cell responses to AZD1222 COVID-19 vaccine. TCRdb's table, derived via immunoSEQ multiplex PCR, lists solely in-frame clones and lacks some. This sample has approximately 150,000 clones; 85% to 90% occur once, and the top ten carry roughly 1.7%. This sample comprised peripheral blood, obtained on day 0 of AZD1222 vaccination. These TCRs come from an adult in good health.

The gene calls are TRBV7-9 and TRBJ2-2; unclear D gene. The V and J ends lost 3 bases and 2 bases respectively, with 13 bases between them. The CDR3 totals 16 residues. CDR1 and CDR2 from the germline V gene are SEHNR and FQNEAQ (reference sequence). As DNA, the CDR3 is TGTGCCAGCAGCTTTAGCCGGGTCACAAACACCGGGGAGCTGTTTTTT. It is translated as CASSFSRVTNTGELFF. Full variable domain (remainder filled in from reference TRBV7-9 and TRBJ2-2): DTGVSQNPRHKITKRGQNVTFRCDPISEHNRLYWYRQTLGQGPEFLTYFQNEAQLEKSRLLSDRFSAERPKGSFSTLEIQRTEQGDSAMYLCASSFSRVTNTGELFFGEGSRLTVL.

The V gene is TRBV19, the J gene TRBJ2-7, with 9 bases identical to TRBD1. The CDR3 sequence is 15 residues long. J gave up 0 bases and V 5 bases, and 5 bases lay outside the gene matches. Germline-derived CDR1 and CDR2 are LNHDA and SQIVND (reference sequence). CDR3 region: CASSPRTGASYEQYF. Written as DNA, the CDR3 is TGTGCCAGTAGTCCTCGGACAGGGGCCTCCTACGAGCAGTACTTC.

This chain joins TRBV27 and TRBJ1-3; tentatively, D is TRBD1 (6 bases). Per the germline V gene, CDR1 is MNHEY and CDR2 is SMNVEV (reference sequence). Trimming removed 3 bases at V and 2 bases at J, with 8 bases between. The CDR3 is made up of 14 amino acids. CDR3: CASSFGGPGNTIYF. CDR3 nucleotides: TGTGCCAGCAGTTTCGGGGGGCCTGGAAACACCATATATTTT.

The genes are TRBV28 and TRBJ1-1; maybe TRBD1 (5 bases). Per germline, CDR1 MDHEN and CDR2 SYDVKM. This CDR3 has 15 amino acids. V was clipped by 5 bases and J by 4 bases, with 17 bases between them. CDR3 region: CASSLGYKGFTEAFF. The CDR3 DNA is TGTGCCAGCAGTCTGGGTTACAAGGGGTTCACTGAAGCTTTCTTT.

V and J are TRBV28 and TRBJ1-2, with 7 bases aligning to TRBD1. Germline V gives CDR1 MDHEN, CDR2 SYDVKM. V trimming: 7 bases; J trimming: 2 bases; junction bases outside the gene matches: 4. The CDR3 is 13 amino acids. The CDR3 reads CASTETGNYGYTF. DNA of the CDR3: TGTGCCAGCACCGAGACAGGGAACTATGGCTACACCTTC.

The chain joins TRBV20-1 to TRBJ2-5; 10 bases match TRBD2. The trim removed 3 bases at V and 2 bases at J, leaving 3 bases unmatched. The germline gives CDR1 DFQATT, CDR2 SNEGSKA (reference sequence). This CDR3 contains 14 residues. The DNA for the CDR3 is TGCAGTGCTAGTAAGCGGGAGGGGCAAGAGACCCAGTACTTC. Protein sequence: CSASKREGQETQYF.

The J gene is TRBJ1-1, the V gene TRBV28; 8 bases are a match to TRBD1. The length of the CDR3 is 14 residues. Unmatched junction bases numbered 9, after V lost 7 bases and J lost 5 bases. CDR1 is MDHEN, CDR2 SYDVKM, per germline. The CDR3 region is CASIRTGLRTEAFF. The CDR3 DNA sequence: TGTGCCAGCATTCGGACAGGGCTTCGAACTGAAGCTTTCTTT.

This chain connects TRBV29-1 to TRBJ2-1; D might be TRBD1 (6 bases). The CDR3 is 10 amino acids. The V gene's germline CDR1 is SQVTM and CDR2 ANQGSEA. V lost 7 bases and J 9 bases, leaving 10 bases between the germline ends. In DNA form, the CDR3 reads TGCAGCGCGGGACACGGTGAGCAGTTCTTC. Protein product: CSAGHGEQFF.

The CDR3 DNA reads TGTGCCAGCTCACCGGACAGGGGATACTATGGCTACACCTTC. Protein product: CASSPDRGYYGYTF. The gene calls are TRBV18 and TRBJ1-2; 9 bases agree with TRBD1. CDR1 is KGHSH and CDR2 is LQKENI in the germline V gene. The CDR3 is 14 residues long. V lost 3 bases and J lost 3; bases outside the gene matches: 2.

This clone has a single count. The genes are TRBV7-9 and TRBJ1-1, with 8 bases that match TRBD1. Germline CDR1 is SEHNR and CDR2 is FQNEAQ (reference sequence). The CDR3 length is 15 residues. Trimming removed 5 bases from V and 0 bases from J; junction bases left unmatched: 5. CDR3 sequence (DNA): TGTGCCAGCAGCAGTGGGACAGGCCTGAACACTGAAGCTTTCTTT. Amino acids: CASSSGTGLNTEAFF.

The count of this clone is one. The chain carries TRBV19 and TRBJ1-5; 7 bases line up with TRBD1. The CDR3 has 14 residues. Unmatched junction bases numbered 5, after V lost 4 bases and J lost 5 bases. CDR1 and CDR2 (germline): LNHDA, SQIVND (reference sequence). CDR3 region: CASSRDSRYQPQHF. CDR3 bases: TGTGCCAGTAGTAGGGACAGTCGATATCAGCCCCAGCATTTT.

This clone was seen only a few times. This chain joins TRBV7-3 and TRBJ2-3; perhaps TRBD1 as D (7 bases). Trimming removed 4 bases from V and 5 bases from J, with 28 bases in between. The length of the CDR3 is 19 residues. Germline V lookup: CDR1 SGHTA, CDR2 FQGTGA. The CDR3 bases are TGTGCCAGCAGCTCCCACCCCCCCGGGGCAGGGGGGAGTGAAGATACGCAGTATTTT. Its translation: CASSSHPPGAGGSEDTQYF.

The chain uses TRBV11-2 and TRBJ2-7; D possibly corresponds to TRBD2 (7 bases). The CDR3 sequence is 15 residues long. V dropped 4 bases and J dropped 6 bases, with 19 bases sitting between them. CDR1 and CDR2 (germline): SGHAT, FQNNGV. CDR3 bases: TGTGCCAGCAGCTCCGGGGGGCGGGGAAGGGCCGAGCAGTACGTC. As protein: CASSSGGRGRAEQYV.

The V call is TRBV14, the J call TRBJ1-1; 8 nucleotides align to TRBD1. Losses at the gene ends were 5 bases for V and 3 bases for J; bases not matched to a gene: 8. CDR3 length: 15 amino acids. Germline V CDR1 and CDR2: SGHDN, FVKESK. The CDR3 is CASSLRTGMYTEAFF. For the CDR3, the DNA is TGTGCCAGCAGCTTAAGGACAGGGATGTACACTGAAGCTTTCTTT.